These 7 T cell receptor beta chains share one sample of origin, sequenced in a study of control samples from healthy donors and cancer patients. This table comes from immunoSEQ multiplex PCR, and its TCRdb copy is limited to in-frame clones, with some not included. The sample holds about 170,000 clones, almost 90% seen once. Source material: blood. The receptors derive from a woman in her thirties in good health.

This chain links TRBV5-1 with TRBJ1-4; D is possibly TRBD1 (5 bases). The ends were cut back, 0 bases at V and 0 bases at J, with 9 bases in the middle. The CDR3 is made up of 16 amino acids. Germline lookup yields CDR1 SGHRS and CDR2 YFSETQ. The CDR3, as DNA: TGCGCCAGCAGCTTGGTTCAGGGACCAACTAATGAAAAACTGTTTTTT. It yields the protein CASSLVQGPTNEKLFF.

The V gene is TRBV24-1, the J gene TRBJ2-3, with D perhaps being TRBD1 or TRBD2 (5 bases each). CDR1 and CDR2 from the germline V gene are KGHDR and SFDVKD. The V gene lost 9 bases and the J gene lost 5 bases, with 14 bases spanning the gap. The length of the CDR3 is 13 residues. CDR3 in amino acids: CATGEGPGDTQYF. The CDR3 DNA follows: TGTGCCACCGGCGAGGGGCCGGGAGATACGCAGTATTTT.

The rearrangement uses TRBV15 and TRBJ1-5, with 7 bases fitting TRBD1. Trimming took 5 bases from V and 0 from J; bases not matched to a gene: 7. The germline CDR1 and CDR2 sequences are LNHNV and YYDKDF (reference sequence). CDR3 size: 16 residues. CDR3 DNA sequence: TGTGCCACCAGCCCAGCGGGGACAGCTAGCAATCAGCCCCAGCATTTT. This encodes CATSPAGTASNQPQHF.

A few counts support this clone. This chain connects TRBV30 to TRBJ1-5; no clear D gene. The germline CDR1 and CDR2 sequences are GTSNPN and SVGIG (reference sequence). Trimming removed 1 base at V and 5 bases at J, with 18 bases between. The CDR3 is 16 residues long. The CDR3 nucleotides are TGTGCCTGGAGTGGTGACACCACCGCACCCTATCAGCCCCAGCATTTT. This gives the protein CAWSGDTTAPYQPQHF.

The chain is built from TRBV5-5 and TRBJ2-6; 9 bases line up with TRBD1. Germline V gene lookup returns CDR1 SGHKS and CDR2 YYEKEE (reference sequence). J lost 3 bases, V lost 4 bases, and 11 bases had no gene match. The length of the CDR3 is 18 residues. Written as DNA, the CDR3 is TGTGCCAGCAGCACCAGGACAGGGGAACGGCTTGGGGCCAACGTCCTGACTTTC. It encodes CASSTRTGERLGANVLTF.

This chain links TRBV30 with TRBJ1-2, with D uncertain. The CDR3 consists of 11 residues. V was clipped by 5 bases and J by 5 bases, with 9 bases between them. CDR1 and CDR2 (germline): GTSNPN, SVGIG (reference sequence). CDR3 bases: TGTGCCTGGGTCGATATATATGGCTACACCTTC. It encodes CAWVDIYGYTF.

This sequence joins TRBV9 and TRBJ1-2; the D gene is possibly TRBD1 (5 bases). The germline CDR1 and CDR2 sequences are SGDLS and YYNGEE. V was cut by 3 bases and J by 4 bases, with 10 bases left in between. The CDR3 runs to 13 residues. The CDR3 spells CASSAGLGYGYTF. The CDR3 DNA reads TGTGCCAGCAGCGCGGGGCTGGGCTATGGCTACACCTTC.